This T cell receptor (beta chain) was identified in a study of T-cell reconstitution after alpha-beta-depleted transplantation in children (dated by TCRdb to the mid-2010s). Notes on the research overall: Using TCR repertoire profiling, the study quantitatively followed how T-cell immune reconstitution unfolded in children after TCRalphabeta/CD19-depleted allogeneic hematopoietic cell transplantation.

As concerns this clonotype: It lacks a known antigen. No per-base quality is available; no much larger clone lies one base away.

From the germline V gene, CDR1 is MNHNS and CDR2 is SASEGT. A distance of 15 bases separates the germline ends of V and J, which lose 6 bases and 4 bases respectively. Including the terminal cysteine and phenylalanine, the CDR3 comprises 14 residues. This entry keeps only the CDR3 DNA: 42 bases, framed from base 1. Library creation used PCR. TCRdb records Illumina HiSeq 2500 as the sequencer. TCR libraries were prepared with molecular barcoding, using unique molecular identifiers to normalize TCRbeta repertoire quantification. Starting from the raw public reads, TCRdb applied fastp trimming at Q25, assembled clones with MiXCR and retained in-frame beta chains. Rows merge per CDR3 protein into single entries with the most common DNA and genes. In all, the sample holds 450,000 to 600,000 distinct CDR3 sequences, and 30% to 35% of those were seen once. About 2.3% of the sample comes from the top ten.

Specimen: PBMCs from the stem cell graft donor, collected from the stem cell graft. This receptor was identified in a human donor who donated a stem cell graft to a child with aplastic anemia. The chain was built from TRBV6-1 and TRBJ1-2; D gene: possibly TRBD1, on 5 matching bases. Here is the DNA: TGTGCCAGCAGCCCAGGGAGTGTTGGCTATGGCTACACCTTC. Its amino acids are CASSPGSVGYGYTF.